This T cell receptor beta chain was sequenced during a study of blood T cell repertoires in COVID-19. Study details: Whether acute or convalescent, the COVID-19 samples came from the United States, Italy and Spain. Nucleic acid was either cDNA or gDNA, and it came from T cells, B-cell-depleted T cells, or PBMCs.

Per the authors' pipeline: Reference gene primer amplification gave nucleated cell count estimates. The assay was immunoSEQ multiplex PCR, and TCRdb's table has in-frame clones only and misses some. V and J calls and clone size are given by that table; D and trimming were obtained from the DNA. The sample holds hundreds of thousands of clones, around 89% seen once. The specimen was peripheral blood. The clonotype was recovered from a woman aged 18 to 35 with acute or convalescent COVID-19.

CDR3: CASSSVGGHIQYF. The CDR3 nucleotides read TGTGCCAGCAGCTCAGTCGGGGGGCACATTCAGTACTTC. V and J are TRBV7-9 and TRBJ2-4; D perhaps matches TRBD2 (7 bases). Germline V gene lookup returns CDR1 SEHNR and CDR2 FQNEAQ (reference sequence). V was cut by 4 bases and J by 8 bases, with 12 bases left in between. The CDR3 length is 13 residues.